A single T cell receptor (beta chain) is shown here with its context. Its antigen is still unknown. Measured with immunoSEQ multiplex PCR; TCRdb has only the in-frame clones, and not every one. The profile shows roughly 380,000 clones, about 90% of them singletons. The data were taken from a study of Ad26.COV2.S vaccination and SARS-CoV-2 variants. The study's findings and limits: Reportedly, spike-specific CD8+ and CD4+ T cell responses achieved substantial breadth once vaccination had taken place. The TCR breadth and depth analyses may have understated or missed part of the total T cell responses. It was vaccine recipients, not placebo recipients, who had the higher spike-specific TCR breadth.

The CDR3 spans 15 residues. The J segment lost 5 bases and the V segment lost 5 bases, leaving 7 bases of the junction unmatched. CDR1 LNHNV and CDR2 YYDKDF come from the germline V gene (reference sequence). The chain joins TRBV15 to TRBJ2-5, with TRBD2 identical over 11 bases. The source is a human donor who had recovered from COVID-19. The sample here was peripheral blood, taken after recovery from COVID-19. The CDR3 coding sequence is TGTGCCACCAGCGTAACCAGGACTAGCGGGGAGACCCAGTACTTC. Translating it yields CATSVTRTSGETQYF.